Presented here are 18 T cell receptor beta chains from one specimen sequenced in a study of blood T cell repertoires in COVID-19. Sequencing used immunoSEQ multiplex PCR; TCRdb keeps in-frame clones, though not all of them. The table shows around 200,000 clones, with 86% occurring only once. Sequences were obtained from peripheral blood. The receptors were gathered from a man aged 50-60 years with acute or convalescent COVID-19.

The chain uses TRBV4-2 and TRBJ1-3; D is uncertain. The V end was cut by 4 bases, the J end by 1 base, with 14 bases between. The CDR3 runs to 16 residues. CDR1 and CDR2 (germline): LGHNA, YNFKEQ. CDR3: CASSPQPSGSGNTIYF. CDR3 nucleotide sequence: TGTGCCAGCAGCCCCCAACCTTCAGGATCTGGAAACACCATATATTTT.

The V call is TRBV7-6, the J call TRBJ2-7; 10 nucleotides align to TRBD1. The CDR3 is 15 amino acids. Germline V gene sequence: CDR1 SGHVS, CDR2 FNYEAQ. Trimming took 5 bases from V and 3 from J; bases not matched to a gene: 7. CDR3 sequence reads: CASSTRTGGVYEQYF. The CDR3 bases are TGTGCCAGCAGCACCAGGACAGGGGGGGTCTACGAGCAGTACTTC.

This clone was recorded a few times. The chain carries TRBV21-1 and TRBJ1-4. TRBV21-1 is listed as a pseudogene. The CDR3 spans 14 residues. CDR3 nucleotides: TGTGCCAGCACCAGAGGGCATCCCAATGAAAAACTGTTTTTT. Amino acids: CASTRGHPNEKLFF.

The chain employs TRBV27 and TRBJ1-5; TRBD1 agrees at 8 bases. From germline, CDR1 is MNHEY and CDR2 SMNVEV (reference sequence). The CDR3 is 16 residues long. V trimming: 3 bases; J trimming: 2 bases; junction bases outside the gene matches: 6. CDR3 region: CASSFRGQGGNQPQHF. Here the CDR3 DNA reads TGTGCCAGCAGTTTCAGGGGGCAGGGAGGCAATCAGCCCCAGCATTTT.

The genes are TRBV29-1 and TRBJ2-5; the D gene is possibly TRBD2 (6 bases). The germline V gene has CDR1 SQVTM and CDR2 ANQGSEA. Trimming removed 3 bases at V and 5 bases at J, with 13 bases between. There are 13 residues in the CDR3. The CDR3 bases are TGCAGCGTTGATGCCGGGGGTCTGGAGACCCAGTACTTC. Translation gives CSVDAGGLETQYF.

The V and J genes are TRBV20-1 and TRBJ1-4; TRBD1 aligns across 7 bases. The CDR3 is 15 residues long. CDR1 is DFQATT, CDR2 SNEGSKA, per germline (reference sequence). Trimming removed 3 bases from V and 4 bases from J; junction bases left unmatched: 8. The CDR3 region has the DNA TGCAGTGCTAGTGCCCCGACAGGGTTTAATGAAAAACTGTTTTTT. Translated, it gives CSASAPTGFNEKLFF.

V is TRBV7-9 and J is TRBJ1-5; D is unclear. Trimming cost V 5 bases and J 0 bases, with 14 bases left between them. This CDR3 is 16 amino acids long. The germline gives CDR1 SEHNR, CDR2 FQNEAQ (reference sequence). CDR3 nucleotide sequence: TGTGCCAGCAGCCCCTGGCCAGAATATAGCAATCAGCCCCAGCATTTT. As protein: CASSPWPEYSNQPQHF.

The table lists this clone with a count of one. V usage is TRBV5-5 and J usage is TRBJ1-1; D ambiguous. V was clipped by 4 bases and J by 7 bases, with 17 bases between them. Germline V gene lookup returns CDR1 SGHKS and CDR2 YYEKEE (reference sequence). The length of the CDR3 is 14 residues. The chain's CDR3 is CASSALQSLVEAFF. CDR3 DNA: TGTGCCAGCAGCGCTTTACAGAGCCTGGTTGAAGCTTTCTTT. Together with reference TRBV5-5 and TRBJ1-1, the CDR3 gives the full variable domain: DAGVTQSPTHLIKTRGQQVTLRCSPISGHKSVSWYQQVLGQGPQFIFQYYEKEERGRGNFPDRFSARQFPNYSSELNVNALLLGDSALYLCASSALQSLVEAFFGQGTRLTVV.

V usage is TRBV11-2 and J usage is TRBJ2-1; D ambiguous. CDR1 is SGHAT and CDR2 is FQNNGV in the germline V gene. V shed 2 bases and J shed 9 bases, with 11 bases lying between them. This CDR3 is 13 amino acids long. The CDR3 region is CASSLSPTGEQFF. The DNA of the CDR3 is TGTGCCAGCAGCTTATCCCCGACGGGTGAGCAGTTCTTC.

The CDR3 region is CASSQDRANYGYTF. As DNA, the CDR3 is TGTGCCAGCAGCCAGGACAGGGCTAACTATGGCTACACCTTC. The V and J genes are TRBV2 and TRBJ1-2; TRBD1 matches 8 bases. The CDR3 is 14 amino acids. Germline CDR1 and CDR2: SNHLY and FYNNEI. The trim removed 6 bases at V and 0 bases at J, leaving 3 bases unmatched.

V usage is TRBV18 and J usage is TRBJ1-2; no clear D. Trimming took off 0 bases at V and 4 bases at J, with 12 bases between the two ends. CDR3 length equals 15 residues. Germline lookup yields CDR1 KGHSH and CDR2 LQKENI. Here the CDR3 reads CASSPPVPSGYGYTF. The CDR3 DNA is TGTGCCAGCTCACCACCCGTACCATCCGGCTATGGCTACACCTTC.

The genes are TRBV6-5 and TRBJ1-2, with D tentatively TRBD1 (6 bases). Germline assignment: CDR1 MNHEY and CDR2 SVGAGI. The ends were cut back, 0 bases at V and 3 bases at J, with 11 bases in the middle. This CDR3 is 15 amino acids long. Written as DNA, the CDR3 is TGTGCCAGCAGTTACTCGGGGGGGCTCTACTATGGCTACACCTTC. Protein product: CASSYSGGLYYGYTF.

The chain joins TRBV19 to TRBJ1-5; 11 bases are a match to TRBD1. The V gene end was trimmed by 10 bases and the J gene end by 4 bases; junction bases not matched to a gene: 9. Germline-derived CDR1 and CDR2 are LNHDA and SQIVND (reference sequence). CDR3 length: 15 residues. As DNA, the CDR3 is TGTGCCACCCATGGGGGGGACAGGGGGAATCAGCCCCAGCATTTT. As protein: CATHGGDRGNQPQHF.

This chain links TRBV5-1 with TRBJ2-1, with 8 bases fitting TRBD2. CDR1 SGHRS and CDR2 YFSETQ come from the germline V gene. The V segment lost 0 bases and the J segment 4 bases; nucleotides outside the gene matches: 6. The CDR3 runs 16 residues. The DNA of the CDR3 is TGCGCCAGCAGCTTGGCCCCGCGGGGGGCTTACAATGAGCAGTTCTTC. Its protein is CASSLAPRGAYNEQFF.

V usage is TRBV11-2 and J usage is TRBJ2-1; tentatively, D is TRBD1 (5 bases). The CDR3 spans 15 residues. Germline lookup yields CDR1 SGHAT and CDR2 FQNNGV. V lost 1 base and J lost 8, with 15 bases in between. The DNA of the CDR3 is TGTGCCAGCAGCTTAGGGGGCGTCAGTAACGATGAGCAGTTCTTC. Translation: CASSLGGVSNDEQFF.

The V call is TRBV5-1, the J call TRBJ1-6; the match to TRBD1 covers 8 bases. The CDR3 totals 16 residues. V lost 4 bases and J lost 5; bases outside the gene matches: 8. Looked up from germline, CDR1 is SGHRS and CDR2 is YFSETQ. The CDR3 DNA reads TGCGCCAGCAGCAGGACCGGACAGGGTGATAATTCACCCCTCCACTTT. This sequence encodes CASSRTGQGDNSPLHF.

The rearrangement joins TRBV10-2 to TRBJ2-3; TRBD2 agrees at 10 bases. Germline CDR1 is WSHSY and CDR2 is SAAADI. The CDR3 covers 15 residues. V lost 6 bases and J lost 2; bases outside the gene matches: 5. The CDR3 is CASRASGSNTDTQYF. The CDR3 DNA sequence: TGCGCCAGCAGGGCTAGCGGGAGCAACACAGATACGCAGTATTTT.

The CDR3 DNA reads TGTGCCAGCAGTGAAGGGTGGGGACTTAGCAATCAGCCCCAGCATTTT. This encodes CASSEGWGLSNQPQHF. The V call is TRBV2, the J call TRBJ1-5; TRBD1 might be the D (5 bases). Germline V lookup: CDR1 SNHLY, CDR2 FYNNEI. The CDR3 totals 16 residues. V was cut by 1 base and J by 0 bases, with 10 bases left in between.